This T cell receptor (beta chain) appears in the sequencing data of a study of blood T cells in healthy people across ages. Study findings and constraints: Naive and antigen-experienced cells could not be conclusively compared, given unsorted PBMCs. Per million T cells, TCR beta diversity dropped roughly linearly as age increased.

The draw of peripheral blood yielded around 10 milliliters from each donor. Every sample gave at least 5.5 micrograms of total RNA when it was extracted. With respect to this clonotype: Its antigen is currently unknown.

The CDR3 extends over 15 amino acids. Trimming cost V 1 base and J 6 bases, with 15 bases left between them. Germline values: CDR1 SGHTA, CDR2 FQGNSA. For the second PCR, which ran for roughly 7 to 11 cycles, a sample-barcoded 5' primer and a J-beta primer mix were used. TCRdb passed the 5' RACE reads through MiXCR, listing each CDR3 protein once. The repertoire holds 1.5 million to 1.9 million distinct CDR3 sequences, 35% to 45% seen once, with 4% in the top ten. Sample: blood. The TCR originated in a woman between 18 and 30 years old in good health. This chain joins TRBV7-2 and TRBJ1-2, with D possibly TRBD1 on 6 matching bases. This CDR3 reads CTSSLDGGPFNGYTF. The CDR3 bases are TGTACCAGCAGCTTAGACGGGGGCCCCTTCAATGGCTACACCTTC.